This T cell receptor beta chain stems from a study of human versus mouse CDR3 diversity and MHC coevolution. On the study more broadly: Reportedly, immunoSEQ detects one in 200,000 T cells with minimized PCR bias. The study's findings and limits: In humans, T-cell selection involved more than five MHC II alleles. Roughly 1.5 million TCR beta clonotypes were estimated for humans, the largest repertoire.

Assay: immunoSEQ multiplex PCR; the TCRdb copy retains only in-frame clones and omits some. The sample has more than 60,000 clones, around 93% seen once. A single count supports this clone. As yet, its antigen is unknown. Germline values: CDR1 MDHEN, CDR2 SYDVKM. V lost 6 bases to trimming and J lost 6 bases, with 20 bases between them. The CDR3 loop spans 15 amino acids. This TCR came from a person aged 30 to 69 in good health. V is TRBV28 and J is TRBJ1-1; maybe TRBD1 (5 bases). Sample: naive CD4+ T cells from blood. Documented subset: CD45RO-negative CD62L-positive naive CD4 T cells. CDR3 amino acids: CASSLHGGGGPEAFF. The CDR3 bases are TGTGCCAGCAGCCTCCACGGCGGGGGTGGTCCTGAAGCTTTCTTT.